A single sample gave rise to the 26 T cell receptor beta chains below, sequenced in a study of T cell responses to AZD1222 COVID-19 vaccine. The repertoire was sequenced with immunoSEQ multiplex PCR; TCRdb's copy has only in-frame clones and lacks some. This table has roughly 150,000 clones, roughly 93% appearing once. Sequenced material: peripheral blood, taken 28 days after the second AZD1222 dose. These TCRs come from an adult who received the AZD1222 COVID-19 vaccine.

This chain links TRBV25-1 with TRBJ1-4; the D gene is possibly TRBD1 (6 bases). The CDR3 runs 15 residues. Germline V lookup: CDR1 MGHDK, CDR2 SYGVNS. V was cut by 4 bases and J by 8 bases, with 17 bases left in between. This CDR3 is CASSATGIGGEKLFF. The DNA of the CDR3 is TGTGCCAGCAGTGCAACCGGGATAGGGGGGGAAAAACTGTTTTTT.

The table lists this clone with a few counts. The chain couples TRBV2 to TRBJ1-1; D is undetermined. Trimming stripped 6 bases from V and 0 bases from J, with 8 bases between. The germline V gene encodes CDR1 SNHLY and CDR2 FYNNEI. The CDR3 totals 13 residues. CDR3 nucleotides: TGTGCCAGCAGCCGGGGTGTGAACACTGAAGCTTTCTTT. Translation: CASSRGVNTEAFF.

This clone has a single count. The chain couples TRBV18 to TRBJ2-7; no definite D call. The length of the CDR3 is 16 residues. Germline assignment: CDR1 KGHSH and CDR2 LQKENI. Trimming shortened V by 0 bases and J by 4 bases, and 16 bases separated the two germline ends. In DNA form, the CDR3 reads TGTGCCAGCTCACCACCATTTACTCAGGATTGGTACGAGCAGTACTTC. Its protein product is CASSPPFTQDWYEQYF.

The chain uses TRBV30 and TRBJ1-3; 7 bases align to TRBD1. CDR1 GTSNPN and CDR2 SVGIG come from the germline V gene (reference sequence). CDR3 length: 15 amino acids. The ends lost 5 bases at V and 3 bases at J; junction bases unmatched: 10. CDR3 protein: CAWAKGQLLGNTIYF. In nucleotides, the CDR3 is TGTGCCTGGGCGAAGGGACAGTTGCTTGGAAACACCATATATTTT.

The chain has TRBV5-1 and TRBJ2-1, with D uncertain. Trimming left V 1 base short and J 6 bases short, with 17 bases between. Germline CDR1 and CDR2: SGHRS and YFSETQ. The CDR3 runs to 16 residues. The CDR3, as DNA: TGCGCCAGCAGCTTGTCCGTCCCACCGGAGTCCAATGAGCAGTTCTTC. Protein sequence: CASSLSVPPESNEQFF.

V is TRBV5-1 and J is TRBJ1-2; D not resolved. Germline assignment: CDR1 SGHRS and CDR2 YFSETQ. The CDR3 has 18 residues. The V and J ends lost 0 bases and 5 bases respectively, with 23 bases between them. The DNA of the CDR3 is TGCGCCAGCAGCTTGGCCGACCGGACCGGCCAGGAACTGTATGGCTACACCTTC. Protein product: CASSLADRTGQELYGYTF. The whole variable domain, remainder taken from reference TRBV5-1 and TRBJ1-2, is KAGVTQTPRYLIKTRGQQVTLSCSPISGHRSVSWYQQTPGQGLQFLFEYFSETQRNKGNFPGRFSGRQFSNSRSEMNVSTLELGDSALYLCASSLADRTGQELYGYTFGSGTRLTVV.

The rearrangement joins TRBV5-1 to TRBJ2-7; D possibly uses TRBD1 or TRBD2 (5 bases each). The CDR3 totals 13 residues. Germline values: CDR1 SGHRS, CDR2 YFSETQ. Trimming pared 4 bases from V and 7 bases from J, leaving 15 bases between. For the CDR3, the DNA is TGCGCCAGCAGCCTAGGGGACCCTAGGGAGCAGTACTTC. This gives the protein CASSLGDPREQYF.

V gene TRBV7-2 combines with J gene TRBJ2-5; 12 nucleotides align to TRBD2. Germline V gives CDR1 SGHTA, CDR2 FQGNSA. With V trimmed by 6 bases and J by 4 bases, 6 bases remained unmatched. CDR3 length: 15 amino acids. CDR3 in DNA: TGTGCCAGCAGACCCGGACTAGCGGGGAGAGAGACCCAGTACTTC. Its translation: CASRPGLAGRETQYF.

The CDR3 loop reads CSASFPGGYTF. DNA of the CDR3: TGCAGTGCTAGTTTCCCCGGGGGCTACACCTTC. This chain links TRBV20-1 with TRBJ1-2, with D unclear. Trimming cost V 3 bases and J 8 bases, with 10 bases left between them. CDR3 size: 11 residues. From germline, CDR1 is DFQATT and CDR2 SNEGSKA (reference sequence).

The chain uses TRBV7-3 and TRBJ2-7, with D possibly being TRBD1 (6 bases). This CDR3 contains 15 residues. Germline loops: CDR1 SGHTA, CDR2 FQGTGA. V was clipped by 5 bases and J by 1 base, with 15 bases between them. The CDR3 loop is CASSPQGSDSYEQYF. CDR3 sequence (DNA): TGTGCCAGCAGCCCGCAGGGGTCCGATTCCTACGAGCAGTACTTC.

In DNA form, the CDR3 reads TGTGCCAGCAGCCGAGACGGCTCTAACTATGGCTACACCTTC. It specifies CASSRDGSNYGYTF. V usage is TRBV5-4 and J usage is TRBJ1-2; D gene uncertain. Germline V gene data show CDR1 as SGHNT and CDR2 as YYREEE (reference sequence). This CDR3 spans 14 amino acids. With 4 bases removed from V and 0 bases from J, the gap between germline ends came to 10 bases.

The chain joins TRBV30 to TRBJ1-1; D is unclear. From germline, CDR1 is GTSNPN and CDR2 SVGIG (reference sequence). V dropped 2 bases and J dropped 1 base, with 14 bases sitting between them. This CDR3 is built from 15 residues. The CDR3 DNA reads TGTGCCTGGAGTCCTCCCAACTGGGGGAACACTGAAGCTTTCTTT. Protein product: CAWSPPNWGNTEAFF.

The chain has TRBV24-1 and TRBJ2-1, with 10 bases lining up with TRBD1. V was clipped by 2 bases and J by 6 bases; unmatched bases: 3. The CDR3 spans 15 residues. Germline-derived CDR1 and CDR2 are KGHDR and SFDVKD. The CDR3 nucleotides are TGTGCCACCAGTGATTCGGGACAGGGGCTCAATGAGCAGTTCTTC. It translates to CATSDSGQGLNEQFF.

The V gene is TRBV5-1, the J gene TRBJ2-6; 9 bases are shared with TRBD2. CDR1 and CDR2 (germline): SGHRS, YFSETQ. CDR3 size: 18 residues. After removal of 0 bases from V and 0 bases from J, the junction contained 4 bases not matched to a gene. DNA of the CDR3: TGCGCCAGCAGCTTGGATACTAGCGGGTACTCTGGGGCCAACGTCCTGACTTTC. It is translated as CASSLDTSGYSGANVLTF.

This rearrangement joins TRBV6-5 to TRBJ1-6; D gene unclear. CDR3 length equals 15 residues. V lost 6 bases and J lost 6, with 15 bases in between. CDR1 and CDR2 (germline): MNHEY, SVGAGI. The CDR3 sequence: CASRSPRVGNSPLHF. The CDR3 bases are TGTGCCAGCAGGTCCCCTAGGGTTGGTAATTCACCCCTCCACTTT.

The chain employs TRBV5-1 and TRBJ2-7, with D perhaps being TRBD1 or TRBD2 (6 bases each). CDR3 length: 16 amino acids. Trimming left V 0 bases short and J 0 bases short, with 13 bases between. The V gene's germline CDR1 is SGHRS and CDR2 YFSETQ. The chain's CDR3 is CASSLAGGAGSYEQYF. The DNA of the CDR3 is TGCGCCAGCAGCTTGGCCGGGGGCGCCGGCTCCTACGAGCAGTACTTC.

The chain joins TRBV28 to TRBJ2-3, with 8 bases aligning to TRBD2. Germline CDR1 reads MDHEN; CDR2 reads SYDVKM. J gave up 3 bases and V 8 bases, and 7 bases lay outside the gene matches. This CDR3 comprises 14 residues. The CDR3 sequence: CASSRVAGTDTQYF. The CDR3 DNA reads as TGTGCCAGCTCTCGAGTAGCGGGAACAGATACGCAGTATTTT.

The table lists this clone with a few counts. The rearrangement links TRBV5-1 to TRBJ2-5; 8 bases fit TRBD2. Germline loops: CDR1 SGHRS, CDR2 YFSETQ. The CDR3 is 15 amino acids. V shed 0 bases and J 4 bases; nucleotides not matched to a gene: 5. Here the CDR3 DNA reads TGCGCCAGCAGCTTGGCGGGGGGGCTAGCAGAGACCCAGTACTTC. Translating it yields CASSLAGGLAETQYF.

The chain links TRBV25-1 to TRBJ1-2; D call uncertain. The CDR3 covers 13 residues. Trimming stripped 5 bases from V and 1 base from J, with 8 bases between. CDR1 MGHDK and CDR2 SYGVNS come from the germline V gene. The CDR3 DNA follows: TGTGCCAGCAGTCCCTGGGATAACTATGGCTACACCTTC. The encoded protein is CASSPWDNYGYTF.

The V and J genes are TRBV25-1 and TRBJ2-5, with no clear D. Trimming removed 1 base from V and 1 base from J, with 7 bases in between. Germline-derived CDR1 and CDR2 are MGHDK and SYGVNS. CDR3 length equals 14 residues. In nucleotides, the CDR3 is TGTGCCAGCAGTGAATCCTGGGGCCAAGAGACCCAGTACTTC. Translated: CASSESWGQETQYF.

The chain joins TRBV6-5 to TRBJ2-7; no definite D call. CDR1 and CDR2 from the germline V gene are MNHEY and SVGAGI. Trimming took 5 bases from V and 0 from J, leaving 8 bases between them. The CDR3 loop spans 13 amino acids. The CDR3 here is CASSPSGSYEQYF. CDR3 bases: TGTGCCAGCAGTCCCTCGGGCTCCTACGAGCAGTACTTC.

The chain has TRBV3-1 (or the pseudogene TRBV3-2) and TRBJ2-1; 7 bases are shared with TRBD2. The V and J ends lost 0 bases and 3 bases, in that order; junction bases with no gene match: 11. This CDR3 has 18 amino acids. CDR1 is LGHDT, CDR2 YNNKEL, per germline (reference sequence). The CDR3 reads CASSQEARLATNYNEQFF. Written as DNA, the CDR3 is TGTGCCAGCAGCCAAGAAGCCCGACTAGCCACAAACTACAATGAGCAGTTCTTC.

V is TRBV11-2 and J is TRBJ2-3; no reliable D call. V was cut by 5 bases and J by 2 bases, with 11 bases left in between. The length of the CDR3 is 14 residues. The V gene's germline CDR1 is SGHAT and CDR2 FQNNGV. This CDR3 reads CASSLLSHTDTQYF. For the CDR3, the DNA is TGTGCCAGCAGCCTCTTATCCCACACAGATACGCAGTATTTT.

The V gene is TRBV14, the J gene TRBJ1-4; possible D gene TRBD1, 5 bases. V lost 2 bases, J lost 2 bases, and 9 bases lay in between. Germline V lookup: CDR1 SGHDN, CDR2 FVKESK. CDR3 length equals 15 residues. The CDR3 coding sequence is TGTGCCAGCAGCCAAATGGGACTGACTAATGAAAAACTGTTTTTT. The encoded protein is CASSQMGLTNEKLFF.

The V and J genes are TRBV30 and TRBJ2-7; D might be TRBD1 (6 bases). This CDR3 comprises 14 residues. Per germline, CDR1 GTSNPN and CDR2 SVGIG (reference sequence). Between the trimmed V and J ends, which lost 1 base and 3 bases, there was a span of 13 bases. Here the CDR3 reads CAWSGGGTLYEQYF. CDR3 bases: TGTGCCTGGAGTGGAGGGGGAACTCTCTACGAGCAGTACTTC.

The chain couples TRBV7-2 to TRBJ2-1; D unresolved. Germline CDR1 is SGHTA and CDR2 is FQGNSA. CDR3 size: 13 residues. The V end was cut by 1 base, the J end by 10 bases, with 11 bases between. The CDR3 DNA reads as TGTGCCAGCAGCTTAGTTCCAGCCCAAGAGCAGTTCTTC. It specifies CASSLVPAQEQFF.